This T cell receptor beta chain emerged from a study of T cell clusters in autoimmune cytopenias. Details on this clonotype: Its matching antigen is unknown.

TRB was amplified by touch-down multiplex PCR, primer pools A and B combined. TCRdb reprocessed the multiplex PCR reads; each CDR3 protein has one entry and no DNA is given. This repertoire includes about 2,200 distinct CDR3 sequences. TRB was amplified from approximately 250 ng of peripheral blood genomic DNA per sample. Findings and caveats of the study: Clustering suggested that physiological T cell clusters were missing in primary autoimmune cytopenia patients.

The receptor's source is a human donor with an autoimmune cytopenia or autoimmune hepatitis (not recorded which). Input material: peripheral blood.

Here the CDR3 reads CASSSQGSNTGELFF. This chain connects TRBV11-2 to TRBJ2-2; TCRdb selects TRBD1, and the lack of DNA leaves this call unchecked. Per the germline V gene, CDR1 is SGHAT and CDR2 is FQNNGV. CDR3 length: 15 amino acids.